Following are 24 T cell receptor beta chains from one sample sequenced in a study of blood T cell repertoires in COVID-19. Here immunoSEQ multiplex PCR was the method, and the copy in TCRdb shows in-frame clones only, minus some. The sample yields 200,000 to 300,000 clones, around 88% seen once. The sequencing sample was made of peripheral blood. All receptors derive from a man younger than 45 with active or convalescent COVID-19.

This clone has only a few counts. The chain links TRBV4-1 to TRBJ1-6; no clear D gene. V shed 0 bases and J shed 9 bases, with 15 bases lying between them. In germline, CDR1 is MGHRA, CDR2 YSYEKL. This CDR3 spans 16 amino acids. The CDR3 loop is CASSQESRLVASPLHF. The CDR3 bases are TGCGCCAGCAGCCAAGAGAGCCGCCTAGTCGCTTCACCCCTCCACTTT.

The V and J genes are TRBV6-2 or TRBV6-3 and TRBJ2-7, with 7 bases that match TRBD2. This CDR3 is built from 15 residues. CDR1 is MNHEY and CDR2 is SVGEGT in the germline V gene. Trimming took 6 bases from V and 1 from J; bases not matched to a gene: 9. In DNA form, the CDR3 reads TGTGCCAGCAGCCTCGGGGAGGGTTGGTCCTACGAGCAGTACTTC. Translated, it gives CASSLGEGWSYEQYF.

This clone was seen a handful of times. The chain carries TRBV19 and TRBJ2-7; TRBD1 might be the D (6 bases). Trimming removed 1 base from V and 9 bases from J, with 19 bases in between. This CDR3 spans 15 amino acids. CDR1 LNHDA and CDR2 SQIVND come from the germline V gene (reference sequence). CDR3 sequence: CASSIGGTPPTGQYF. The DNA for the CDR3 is TGTGCCAGTAGTATAGGAGGGACACCTCCTACGGGGCAGTACTTC.

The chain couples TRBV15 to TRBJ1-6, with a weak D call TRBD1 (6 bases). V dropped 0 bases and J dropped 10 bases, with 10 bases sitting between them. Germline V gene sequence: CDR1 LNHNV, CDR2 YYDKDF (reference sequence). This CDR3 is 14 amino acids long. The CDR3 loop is CATSRDRGSSPLHF. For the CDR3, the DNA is TGTGCCACCAGCAGAGACAGGGGCAGCTCACCCCTCCACTTT.

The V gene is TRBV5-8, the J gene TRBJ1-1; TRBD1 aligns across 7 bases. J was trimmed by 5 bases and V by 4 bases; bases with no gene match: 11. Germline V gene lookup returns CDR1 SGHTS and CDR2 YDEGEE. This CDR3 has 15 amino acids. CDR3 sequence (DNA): TGTGCCAGCAGCGCAGGTTGGGACAGAGTAACTGAAGCTTTCTTT. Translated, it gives CASSAGWDRVTEAFF.

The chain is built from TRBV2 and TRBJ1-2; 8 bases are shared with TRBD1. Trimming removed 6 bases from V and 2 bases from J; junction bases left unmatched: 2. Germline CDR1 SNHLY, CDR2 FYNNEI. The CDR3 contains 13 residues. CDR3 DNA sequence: TGTGCCAGCAGATGGACAGGGAACTATGGCTACACCTTC. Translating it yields CASRWTGNYGYTF.

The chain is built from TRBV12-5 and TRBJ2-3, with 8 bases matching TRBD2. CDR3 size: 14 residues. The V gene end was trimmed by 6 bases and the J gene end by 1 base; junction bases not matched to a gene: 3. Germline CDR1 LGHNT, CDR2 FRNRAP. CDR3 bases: TGTGCTAGTGGATCTAGCGGGCGCACAGATACGCAGTATTTT. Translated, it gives CASGSSGRTDTQYF.

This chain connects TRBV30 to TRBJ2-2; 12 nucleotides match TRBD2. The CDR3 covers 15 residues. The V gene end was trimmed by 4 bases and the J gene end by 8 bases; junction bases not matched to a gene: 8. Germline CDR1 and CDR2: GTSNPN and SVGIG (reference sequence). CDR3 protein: CAWKRLAGDEGELFF. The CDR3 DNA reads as TGTGCCTGGAAAAGACTAGCGGGGGATGAAGGGGAGCTGTTTTTT.

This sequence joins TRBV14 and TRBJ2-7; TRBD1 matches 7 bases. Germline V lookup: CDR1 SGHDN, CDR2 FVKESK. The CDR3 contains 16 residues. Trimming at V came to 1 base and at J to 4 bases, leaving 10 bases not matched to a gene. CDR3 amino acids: CASSQAFEDRLYEQYF. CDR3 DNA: TGTGCCAGCAGCCAAGCTTTCGAGGACAGGCTTTACGAGCAGTACTTC. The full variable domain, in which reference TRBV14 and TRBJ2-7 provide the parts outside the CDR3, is EAGVTQFPSHSVIEKGQTVTLRCDPISGHDNLYWYRRVMGKEIKFLLHFVKESKQDESGMPNNRFLAERTGGTYSTLKVQPAELEDSGVYFCASSQAFEDRLYEQYFGPGTRLTVT.

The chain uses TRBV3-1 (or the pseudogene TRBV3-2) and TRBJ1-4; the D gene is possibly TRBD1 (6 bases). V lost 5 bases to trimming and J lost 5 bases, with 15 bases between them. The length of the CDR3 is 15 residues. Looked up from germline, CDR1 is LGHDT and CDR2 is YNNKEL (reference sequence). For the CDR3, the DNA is TGTGCCAGCAGCGAAACAGGGAGAGGGAATGAAAAACTGTTTTTT. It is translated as CASSETGRGNEKLFF.

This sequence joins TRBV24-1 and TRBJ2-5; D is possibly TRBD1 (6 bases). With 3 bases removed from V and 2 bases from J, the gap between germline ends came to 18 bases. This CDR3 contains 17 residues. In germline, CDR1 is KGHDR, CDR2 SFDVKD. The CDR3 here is CATSDGHRVWGQETQYF. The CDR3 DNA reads TGTGCCACCAGTGATGGACACAGGGTATGGGGGCAAGAGACCCAGTACTTC.

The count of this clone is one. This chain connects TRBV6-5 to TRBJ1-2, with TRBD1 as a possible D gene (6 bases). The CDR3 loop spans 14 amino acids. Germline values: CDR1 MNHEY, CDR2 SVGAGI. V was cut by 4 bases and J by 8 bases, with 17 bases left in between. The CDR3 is CASSLTGTSRGYTF. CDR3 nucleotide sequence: TGTGCCAGCAGTTTGACAGGCACTTCACGGGGCTACACCTTC.

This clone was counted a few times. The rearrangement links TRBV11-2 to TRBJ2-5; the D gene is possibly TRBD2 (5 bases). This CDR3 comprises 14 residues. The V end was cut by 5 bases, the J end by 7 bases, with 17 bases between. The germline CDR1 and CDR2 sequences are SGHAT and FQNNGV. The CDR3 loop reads CASSANLVEGTQYF. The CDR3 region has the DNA TGTGCCAGCAGCGCCAACCTCGTTGAGGGGACCCAGTACTTC.

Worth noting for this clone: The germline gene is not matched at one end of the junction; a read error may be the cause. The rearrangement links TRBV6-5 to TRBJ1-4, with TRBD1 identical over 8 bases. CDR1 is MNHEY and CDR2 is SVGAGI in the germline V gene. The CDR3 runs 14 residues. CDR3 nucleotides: TGTGCCAGTTGTCAGGGGGCTGGAAATGGAAAACTGTTTTTT. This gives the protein CASCQGAGNGKLFF.

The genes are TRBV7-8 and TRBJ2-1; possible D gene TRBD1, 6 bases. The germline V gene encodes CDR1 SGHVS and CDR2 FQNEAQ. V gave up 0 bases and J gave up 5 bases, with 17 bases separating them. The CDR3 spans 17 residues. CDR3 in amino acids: CASSLAFIGGAHNEQFF. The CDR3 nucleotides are TGTGCCAGCAGCTTAGCTTTCATTGGGGGCGCCCACAATGAGCAGTTCTTC. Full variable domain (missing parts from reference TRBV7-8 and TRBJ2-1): GAGVSQSPRYKVAKRGQDVALRCDPISGHVSLFWYQQALGQGPEFLTYFQNEAQLDKSGLPSDRFFAERPEGSVSTLKIQRTQQEDSAVYLCASSLAFIGGAHNEQFFGPGTRLTVL.

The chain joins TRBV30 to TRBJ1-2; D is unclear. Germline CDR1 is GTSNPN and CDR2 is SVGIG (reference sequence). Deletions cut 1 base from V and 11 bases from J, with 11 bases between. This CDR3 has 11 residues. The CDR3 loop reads CAWSGGPTYTF. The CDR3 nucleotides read TGTGCCTGGAGTGGCGGCCCCACTTACACCTTC.

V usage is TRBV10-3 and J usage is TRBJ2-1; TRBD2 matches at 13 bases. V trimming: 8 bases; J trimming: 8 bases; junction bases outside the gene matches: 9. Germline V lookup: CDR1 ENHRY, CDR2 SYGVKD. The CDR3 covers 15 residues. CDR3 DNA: TGTGCCATCCGCACTAGCGGGGGGGTAGGGGATGAGCAGTTCTTC. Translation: CAIRTSGGVGDEQFF.

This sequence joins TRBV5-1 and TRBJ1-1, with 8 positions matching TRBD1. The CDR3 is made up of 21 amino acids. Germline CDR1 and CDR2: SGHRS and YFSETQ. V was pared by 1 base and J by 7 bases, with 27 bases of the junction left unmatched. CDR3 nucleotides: TGCGCCAGCAGCTTGCGTAATGACAGGGGCCACATGGGGGAACATCGTCTTGAAGCTTTCTTT. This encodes CASSLRNDRGHMGEHRLEAFF.

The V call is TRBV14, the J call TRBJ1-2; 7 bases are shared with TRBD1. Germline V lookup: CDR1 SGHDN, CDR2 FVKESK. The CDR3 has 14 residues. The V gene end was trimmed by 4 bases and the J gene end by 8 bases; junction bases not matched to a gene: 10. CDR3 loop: CASSPGTEREGYTF. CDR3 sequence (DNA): TGTGCCAGCAGCCCGGGGACAGAGCGGGAGGGCTACACCTTC.

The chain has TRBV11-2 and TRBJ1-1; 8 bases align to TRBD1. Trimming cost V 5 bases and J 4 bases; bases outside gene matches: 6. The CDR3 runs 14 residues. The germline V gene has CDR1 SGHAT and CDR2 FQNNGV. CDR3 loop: CASSTDRVSTEAFF. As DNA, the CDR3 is TGTGCCAGCAGCACGGACAGGGTCAGCACTGAAGCTTTCTTT.

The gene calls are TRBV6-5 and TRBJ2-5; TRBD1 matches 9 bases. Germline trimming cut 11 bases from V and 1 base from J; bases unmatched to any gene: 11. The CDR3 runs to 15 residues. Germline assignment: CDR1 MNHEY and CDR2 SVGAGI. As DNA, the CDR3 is TGTGCCCTGGAAGGGACAGGGATTTTCCAAGAGACCCAGTACTTC. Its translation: CALEGTGIFQETQYF.

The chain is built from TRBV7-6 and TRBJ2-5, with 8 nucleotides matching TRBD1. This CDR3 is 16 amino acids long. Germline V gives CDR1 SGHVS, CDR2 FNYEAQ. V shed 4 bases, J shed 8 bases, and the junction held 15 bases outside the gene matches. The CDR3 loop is CASSYTEDRGGLTQYF. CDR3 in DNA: TGTGCCAGCAGCTACACCGAAGACAGGGGTGGGTTAACCCAGTACTTC.

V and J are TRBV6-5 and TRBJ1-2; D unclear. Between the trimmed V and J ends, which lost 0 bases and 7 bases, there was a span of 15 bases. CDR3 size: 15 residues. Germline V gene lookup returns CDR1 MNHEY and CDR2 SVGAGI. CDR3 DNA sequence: TGTGCCAGCAGTTACTCTATCGCCGCCATGGCTGGCTACACCTTC. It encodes CASSYSIAAMAGYTF.

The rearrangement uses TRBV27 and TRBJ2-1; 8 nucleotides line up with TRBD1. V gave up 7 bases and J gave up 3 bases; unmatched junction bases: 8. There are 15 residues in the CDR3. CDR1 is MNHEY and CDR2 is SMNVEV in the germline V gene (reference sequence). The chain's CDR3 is CASTQGASDYNEQFF. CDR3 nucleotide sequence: TGTGCCAGCACCCAGGGGGCTTCAGACTACAATGAGCAGTTCTTC.